This T cell receptor (beta chain) was recovered during a study of vaccination effects on CD4 cells after COVID-19. Overall study: Ahead of sequencing, the ViraFEST assay grew antigen-specific CD4+ T cells using viral peptide pools. Vaccination followed sampling of two convalescent patients by 16 days and one week respectively.

The CDR3 spans 15 residues. Germline V lookup: CDR1 SGHTA, CDR2 FQGNSA. V was shortened by 1 base and J by 7 bases, with 17 bases between the two germline ends. This clone was counted a few times. Its antigen is undetermined. At the end of nine to ten days of culture, CD4+ T cells were isolated. By PCR, the person was confirmed to have had SARS-CoV-2 infection between March and December 2020. Half-medium exchanges with IL-2 medium took place on days 3 and 7. Repertoires were generated with immunoSEQ multiplex PCR, while TCRdb's copy carries only in-frame clones and drops some. Here the sample spans approximately 47,000 clones, around 76% being singletons.

The chain uses TRBV7-2 and TRBJ2-7; D may correspond to TRBD1 or TRBD2 (5 bases each). The clonotype originates from a human donor who had a prior SARS-CoV-2 infection. The specimen was CD4+ T cells from PBMCs cultured without peptide, collected before COVID-19 vaccination. As DNA, the CDR3 is TGTGCCAGCAGCTTAGACCGGGACCAATTGGGGGAGCAGTACTTC. Encoded protein: CASSLDRDQLGEQYF. The full variable domain, rest sourced from reference TRBV7-2 and TRBJ2-7, is GAGVSQSPSNKVTEKGKDVELRCDPISGHTALYWYRQSLGQGLEFLIYFQGNSAPDKSGLPSDRFSAERTGGSVSTLTIQRTQQEDSAVYLCASSLDRDQLGEQYFGPGTRLTVT.